This is a list of T cell receptor beta chains from one sample in a study of naive and memory T cell subsets. One entry per CDR3 protein, called by TCRdb with MiXCR from the UMI-ligation and nested PCR reads. The sample holds about 150,000 distinct CDR3 sequences; roughly 22% are singletons and the top ten take 0.1% to 0.11%. Input material: naive CD4+ T cells from blood. The receptors derive from a human donor in good health. The CDR3 runs from the conserved cysteine through the conserved F or W. Each record gives: D gene, clone size, CDR3 length, V gene, J gene, CDR3 protein, CDR3 DNA. D genes are given only for firm matches. Expanded clones get a size class; other rows say once, few or many, or leave the size out.

-	few	17	TRBV24-1	TRBJ2-3	CATSEGRGPPSTDTQYF	TGTGCCACCAGTGAGGGACGGGGACCGCCAAGCACAGATACGCAGTATTTT
-	-	15	TRBV5-1	TRBJ2-1	CASSPDLGEDNEQFF	TGCGCCAGCAGTCCCGACCTCGGGGAAGACAATGAGCAGTTCTTC
TRBD2	many	17	TRBV5-4	TRBJ2-1	CASSLRRESQSYNEQFF	TGTGCCAGCAGCTTGCGGCGGGAGTCCCAATCCTACAATGAGCAGTTCTTC
TRBD2	many	15	TRBV29-1	TRBJ2-3	CSVAKGLAETDTQYF	TGCAGCGTTGCCAAGGGACTAGCGGAGACAGATACGCAGTATTTT
TRBD1	few	15	TRBV5-1	TRBJ2-1	CASSLSGGFLNEQFF	TGCGCCAGCAGCTTATCAGGGGGTTTTTTGAATGAGCAGTTCTTC
-	few	13	TRBV5-1	TRBJ1-2	CASSLETGGGYTF	TGCGCCAGCAGCTTGGAAACGGGGGGAGGCTACACCTTC
-	-	13	TRBV27	TRBJ2-1	CASSRPTGNEQFF	TGTGCCAGCAGCCGTCCGACTGGCAATGAGCAGTTCTTC
-	-	16	TRBV6-5	TRBJ2-1	CASSYSTGSSYNEQFF	TGTGCCAGCAGTTACTCGACCGGGAGCTCCTACAATGAGCAGTTCTTC
TRBD1	-	18	TRBV11-2	TRBJ2-6	CASSLWGQGATGANVLTF	TGTGCCAGCAGCTTATGGGGACAGGGGGCTACTGGGGCCAACGTCCTGACTTTC
TRBD1	once	14	TRBV20-1	TRBJ2-2	CSAPDRVNTGELFF	TGCAGTGCTCCGGACAGGGTGAACACCGGGGAGCTGTTTTTT
-	-	12	TRBV5-1	TRBJ2-7	CASSMEPYEQYF	TGCGCCAGCAGCATGGAGCCCTACGAGCAGTACTTC
TRBD1	-	16	TRBV15	TRBJ1-2	CATSRNPDRGTRGYTF	TGTGCCACCAGCAGAAACCCGGACAGGGGAACTCGTGGCTACACCTTC
-	-	13	TRBV10-3	TRBJ1-5	CAISGTSNQPQHF	TGTGCCATCAGTGGGACTTCGAATCAGCCCCAGCATTTT
-	-	16	TRBV13	TRBJ2-3	CASSLGSTGITDTQYF	TGTGCCAGCAGCCTAGGAAGCACAGGAATCACAGATACGCAGTATTTT
-	-	14	TRBV28	TRBJ2-4	CASSFRRAGNIQYF	-
TRBD1	few	13	TRBV29-1	TRBJ2-7	CSVGQGATREQYF	TGCAGCGTTGGACAGGGGGCGACGCGGGAGCAGTACTTC
TRBD1	-	13	TRBV11-2	TRBJ1-1	CASSLAGGSEAFF	TGTGCCAGCAGCCTGGCAGGGGGATCCGAAGCTTTCTTT
-	few	14	TRBV11-2	TRBJ2-1	CASTFGGTANEQFF	TGTGCCAGCACCTTTGGCGGGACCGCCAATGAGCAGTTCTTC
-	many	13	TRBV29-1	TRBJ2-5	CSATLIPQETQYF	TGCAGTGCCACATTAATCCCACAAGAGACCCAGTACTTC
-	-	14	TRBV12-3/TRBV12-4	TRBJ2-7	CASSFDLYSYEQYF	TGTGCCAGCAGTTTTGACCTTTACTCCTACGAGCAGTACTTC
-	few	13	TRBV20-1	TRBJ2-7	CSARRREAYEQYF	TGCAGTGCTAGGAGGCGGGAAGCCTACGAGCAGTACTTC
-	-	13	TRBV18	TRBJ1-5	CASSPPGNQPQHF	TGTGCCAGCTCACCACCCGGCAATCAGCCCCAGCATTTT
-	-	17	TRBV4-1	TRBJ1-1	CASSQKGARVVNTEAFF	TGCGCCAGCAGCCAAAAAGGGGCGAGAGTTGTGAACACTGAAGCTTTCTTT
-	few	14	TRBV11-2	TRBJ1-4	CASSSRRRNEKLFF	TGTGCCAGCAGCTCCAGGAGACGTAATGAAAAACTGTTTTTT
TRBD2	-	16	TRBV11-3	TRBJ2-3	CASSFGLARSTDTQYF	TGTGCCAGCAGCTTCGGACTAGCGAGGAGCACAGATACGCAGTATTTT
-	-	15	TRBV5-6	TRBJ2-7	CASSTGDSTGHEQYF	TGTGCCAGCAGCACCGGGGACTCGACGGGGCACGAGCAGTACTTC